Below are 6 T cell receptor beta chains sequenced from a single sample in a study of shared clonotypes between healthy human individuals. TCRdb's copy holds only in-frame clones and misses some; the assay was immunoSEQ multiplex PCR. This sample yields 450,000 or so clones, of which 77% are seen a single time; 12% belongs to the top ten. What was sequenced was PBMCs. The receptors originated from a middle-aged woman in good health. Some clones in this sample may be carry-over from other donors' samples.

The J gene is TRBJ2-3, the V gene TRBV7-6; TRBD2 matches at 7 bases. The length of the CDR3 is 14 residues. Germline CDR1 and CDR2: SGHVS and FNYEAQ. With V trimmed by 3 bases and J by 2 bases, 2 bases remained unmatched. The CDR3, as DNA: TGTGCCAGCAGCTTGACTAGCTACACAGATACGCAGTATTTT. Encoded protein: CASSLTSYTDTQYF.

This clone was recorded many times. In the same sample, other DNA sequences code for this CDR3. The rearrangement uses TRBV27 and TRBJ1-2, with TRBD1 identical over 9 bases. Losses at the gene ends were 6 bases for V and 7 bases for J; bases not matched to a gene: 9. Per germline, CDR1 MNHEY and CDR2 SMNVEV (reference sequence). This CDR3 has 14 residues. The CDR3: CASSLGQGTFGYTF. The CDR3 nucleotides read TGTGCCAGCAGCCTCGGACAGGGGACGTTTGGCTACACCTTC.

This clone has only a few counts. The V and J genes are TRBV7-2 and TRBJ1-1, with D unclear. Germline V lookup: CDR1 SGHTA, CDR2 FQGNSA. V gave up 4 bases and J gave up 1 base, with 13 bases separating them. The CDR3 length is 15 residues. The CDR3 DNA is TGTGCCAGCAGCTCCTATACCGGGAGGAACACTGAAGCTTTCTTT. This sequence encodes CASSSYTGRNTEAFF.

In the case of this clone: Since a much larger clone is just one base distant, this may be a read error. This chain joins TRBV18 and TRBJ2-3, with TRBD2 matching 11 bases. The junction had 9 bases not matched to a gene; V was cut back by 0 bases and J by 4 bases. The CDR3 has 18 amino acids. CDR1 and CDR2 from the germline V gene are KGHSH and LQKENI. The CDR3 is CASSPPGLAVLPPDTQYF. The CDR3 DNA sequence: TGTGCCAGCTCACCACCGGGACTAGCGGTCCTACCCCCAGATACGCAGTATTTT.

V gene TRBV5-4 combines with J gene TRBJ2-5; D tentatively reads TRBD1 or TRBD2 (6 bases each). The CDR3 is made up of 14 amino acids. V lost 5 bases, J lost 5 bases, and 16 bases lay in between. Germline V CDR1 and CDR2: SGHNT, YYREEE (reference sequence). The CDR3 reads CASRNRGRRETQYF. CDR3 coding DNA: TGTGCCAGCAGAAATAGGGGGAGGCGGGAGACCCAGTACTTC.

The CDR3 coding sequence is TGTGCCAGCAGCTCATGGACAGGGGGCAATCAGCCCCAGCATTTT. It translates to CASSSWTGGNQPQHF. This chain connects TRBV7-8 to TRBJ1-5, with TRBD1 matching over 9 bases. Germline lookup yields CDR1 SGHVS and CDR2 FQNEAQ. Trimming cost V 4 bases and J 2 bases; bases outside gene matches: 3. The CDR3 extends over 15 amino acids.